The rows below give T cell receptor beta chains drawn from one sample of a study of identical twins. TCRdb used MiXCR to reprocess the 5' RACE reads, holding one entry per CDR3 protein. The data show approximately 600,000 distinct CDR3 sequences, 7% to 7.5% seen once. These data were also reused for a study on yellow fever vaccine responses in identical twins.

The sequencing sample was made of PBMCs. The receptor set was obtained from a woman between 18 and 29 years old in good health. The CDR3 runs from the conserved cysteine through the conserved F or W. A D gene is named only where the DNA matches it firmly. Clone sizes are given selectively: once, few, many, or a class where the clone is expanded.

CDR3aa	CDR3nt	v_gene	abundance	d_gene	j_gene
CASSSRAGVQETQYF	TGTGCCAGCAGCTCCCGAGCGGGAGTCCAAGAGACCCAGTACTTC	TRBV7-8	.	TRBD2	TRBJ2-5
CASSPLTTSGGAGELFF	TGCGCCAGCAGCCCACTAACGACTAGCGGGGGTGCCGGGGAGCTGTTTTTT	TRBV4-1	many	TRBD2	TRBJ2-2
CASSQSYTDTGELFF	TGTGCCAGCAGCCAATCCTATACGGACACCGGGGAGCTGTTTTTT	TRBV4-2	few	.	TRBJ2-2
CASSAGRGAAGELFF	TGCGCCAGCAGCGCCGGTCGGGGGGCTGCCGGGGAGCTGTTTTTT	TRBV4-1	.	.	TRBJ2-2
CSVELGKIRGDSGQFF	TGCAGCGTTGAACTAGGAAAGATCAGGGGAGATTCTGGGCAGTTCTTC	TRBV29-1	many	.	TRBJ2-1
CASSQPRGPFYEQYF	TGTGCCAGCAGCCAACCCCGCGGGCCCTTCTACGAGCAGTACTTC	TRBV11-3	few	.	TRBJ2-7
CASSIGRSSSYNEQFF	TGCGCCAGCAGCATCGGAAGATCCAGCTCCTACAATGAGCAGTTCTTC	TRBV5-1	.	.	TRBJ2-1
CASSKYPQGAMIDSPLHF	TGTGCCAGCTCAAAATATCCACAGGGGGCGATGATTGATTCACCCCTCCACTTT	TRBV27	.	TRBD1	TRBJ1-6
CSARDRGNRNTIYF	TGCAGTGCTAGAGACCGGGGGAATAGAAACACCATATATTTT	TRBV20-1	few	.	TRBJ1-3
CAASYLRGQGCERDQGDEQYF	TGTGCCGCCAGTTATTTGCGGGGGCAGGGTTGCGAGCGGGATCAAGGGGACGAGCAGTACTTC	TRBV24-1	.	.	TRBJ2-7
CASSLGGTGSDEQYF	TGCGCCAGCAGCTTGGGAGGGACAGGGTCGGACGAGCAGTACTTC	TRBV5-1	.	TRBD1	TRBJ2-7
CASSFDWGSTDTQYF	TGTGCCAGCAGCTTTGATTGGGGCAGCACAGATACGCAGTATTTT	TRBV7-6	many	.	TRBJ2-3
CASSQGGTRTDTQYF	TGTGCCAGCAGCCAGGGCGGGACTAGAACAGATACGCAGTATTTT	TRBV3-1	many	TRBD2	TRBJ2-3
CATSDLLDSAGTCPHEQYF	TGTGCCACCAGTGACTTACTAGACTCCGCGGGCACCTGCCCTCACGAGCAGTACTTC	TRBV24-1	many	.	TRBJ2-7
CASSVGDSSSQETQYF	TGTGCCAGCAGCGTAGGGGACAGCTCGTCCCAAGAGACCCAGTACTTC	TRBV9	many	TRBD1	TRBJ2-5
CASSLRLAGDEQFF	TGTGCCAGCAGTTTACGACTAGCGGGAGATGAGCAGTTCTTC	TRBV12-3/TRBV12-4	many	TRBD2	TRBJ2-1
CASSPTSGADYEQYF	TGTGCCAGCAGCCCCACGTCCGGGGCCGACTACGAGCAGTACTTC	TRBV7-7	few	.	TRBJ2-7
CATSDQGTANNEQFF	TGTGCCACCAGTGATCAGGGGACTGCGAACAATGAGCAGTTCTTC	TRBV24-1	many	.	TRBJ2-1
CASSQEVRGWASGGPNEQFF	TGTGCCAGCAGCCAAGAAGTAAGAGGTTGGGCTAGCGGGGGCCCCAATGAGCAGTTCTTC	TRBV3-1	.	TRBD2	TRBJ2-1
CASSLLEGINEQFF	TGTGCCAGCAGTTTATTGGAGGGGATCAATGAGCAGTTCTTC	TRBV27	.	.	TRBJ2-1
CASGVFGDTEAFF	TGTGCCAGCGGGGTTTTTGGGGACACTGAAGCTTTCTTT	TRBV12-3/TRBV12-4	many	.	TRBJ1-1
CSARDPGAESRTHLLRLSYEQYF	TGCAGTGCTAGAGATCCTGGGGCTGAAAGCCGAACACACCTCCTACGATTGTCCTACGAGCAGTACTTC	TRBV20-1	many	.	TRBJ2-7
CASSQAYTGASYNEQFF	TGTGCCAGCAGCCAAGCCTATACAGGGGCATCCTACAATGAGCAGTTCTTC	TRBV3-1	.	TRBD1	TRBJ2-1
CASSLARQGNQPQHF	TGTGCCAGCAGTTTAGCCCGGCAGGGAAATCAGCCCCAGCATTTT	TRBV27	many	.	TRBJ1-5
CATSEAGFANTGELFF	TGTGCCACCAGTGAAGCAGGGTTCGCGAACACCGGGGAGCTGTTTTTT	TRBV24-1	.	.	TRBJ2-2
CASSRTYRGKENTEAFF	TGTGCCAGCAGCCGTACATACAGGGGAAAGGAGAACACTGAAGCTTTCTTT	TRBV3-1	many	TRBD1	TRBJ1-1
CASRSTGTGQETQYF	TGTGCCAGCAGGAGTACCGGGACAGGTCAAGAGACCCAGTACTTC	TRBV6-1	few	TRBD1	TRBJ2-5
CASSLGGIPTDTQYF	TGTGCCAGCAGCTTAGGTGGGATACCCACAGATACGCAGTATTTT	TRBV11-2	many	.	TRBJ2-3
CASSLSGGGELFF	TGTGCCAGCAGTTTATCCGGGGGGGGGGAGCTGTTTTTT	TRBV28	many	TRBD2	TRBJ2-2
CASSPPGLANEQFF	TGTGCCAGCAGCCCCCCCGGACTAGCCAATGAGCAGTTCTTC	TRBV7-8	few	TRBD2	TRBJ2-1
CASSLGRTSYNEQFF	TGTGCCAGCAGCTTAGGCAGGACGTCCTACAATGAGCAGTTCTTC	TRBV7-7	.	.	TRBJ2-1
CASSLVGDRSTDTQYF	TGCGCCAGCAGCTTGGTTGGTGACAGAAGCACAGATACGCAGTATTTT	TRBV5-1	.	.	TRBJ2-3
CASRLAEGLSDTQYF	TGTGCCAGCAGGTTAGCGGAGGGGTTATCAGATACGCAGTATTTT	TRBV12-3/TRBV12-4	.	.	TRBJ2-3
CASSLGPMGTGELFF	TGTGCCAGCAGTTTAGGGCCCATGGGCACCGGGGAGCTGTTTTTT	TRBV12-3/TRBV12-4	.	.	TRBJ2-2
CASRMNRTPNYGYTF	TGTGCCAGCAGAATGAACAGGACACCGAACTATGGCTACACCTTC	TRBV2	.	.	TRBJ1-2
CASSLAGRGADTQYF	TGTGCCAGCAGCTTAGCCGGCAGGGGGGCAGATACGCAGTATTTT	TRBV7-2	many	.	TRBJ2-3
CASRSQDSPYTEAFF	TGTGCCAGCAGATCCCAAGACAGTCCATACACTGAAGCTTTCTTT	TRBV12-3/TRBV12-4	few	.	TRBJ1-1
CAIQRAGGIQETQYF	TGTGCCATCCAAAGGGCGGGGGGGATCCAAGAGACCCAGTACTTC	TRBV6-2/TRBV6-3	.	TRBD2	TRBJ2-5
CASRLLGGGTDTQYF	TGTGCCAGCAGACTCCTCGGGGGAGGAACAGATACGCAGTATTTT	TRBV13	few	.	TRBJ2-3
CASSLGGFYNEQFF	TGTGCCAGCAGCTTGGGGGGCTTCTACAATGAGCAGTTCTTC	TRBV5-5	many	.	TRBJ2-1
CSAIDSSYNEQFF	TGCAGTGCTATTGACAGCTCCTACAATGAGCAGTTCTTC	TRBV20-1	few	.	TRBJ2-1
CASSLVHGGEQFF	TGCGCCAGCAGCTTGGTTCATGGGGGTGAGCAGTTCTTC	TRBV5-1	few	.	TRBJ2-1
CASSNTRGRHEEETQYF	TGTGCCAGCAGCAACACTCGCGGGAGGCATGAGGAGGAGACCCAGTACTTC	TRBV7-9	few	TRBD2	TRBJ2-5
CSASKGHLPDTQYF	TGCAGTGCCTCCAAAGGACACCTTCCAGATACGCAGTATTTT	TRBV20-1	.	.	TRBJ2-3
CASSFGLAGGTALLSRLAKNIQYF	TGTGCCAGCAGTTTTGGTCTAGCGGGAGGGACAGCCCTACTCTCCCGATTAGCCAAAAACATTCAGTACTTC	TRBV28	.	TRBD2	TRBJ2-4
CASSPQGLLEPQHF	TGTGCCAGCTCGCCACAGGGGCTGCTAGAGCCCCAGCATTTT	TRBV18	many	TRBD1	TRBJ1-5
CASSGDTRSSTDTQYF	TGTGCCAGTAGTGGAGATACTAGATCTAGCACAGATACGCAGTATTTT	TRBV19	.	.	TRBJ2-3
CASSLFTSGRASYNEQFF	TGCGCCAGCAGCTTGTTTACTAGCGGGAGGGCCTCCTACAATGAGCAGTTCTTC	TRBV5-1	many	TRBD2	TRBJ2-1
CASSYTSGVSTDTQYF	TGCGCCAGCAGCTACACGAGCGGGGTTAGCACAGATACGCAGTATTTT	TRBV5-1	few	TRBD2	TRBJ2-3
CSAWGTGGWDSGMKVVQETQYF	TGCAGTGCCTGGGGGACAGGGGGCTGGGACAGCGGGATGAAGGTGGTTCAAGAGACCCAGTACTTC	TRBV20-1	.	TRBD1	TRBJ2-5
CASSFTGTGDTEAFF	TGTGCCAGCAGCTTTACCGGGACAGGGGACACTGAAGCTTTCTTT	TRBV9	many	TRBD1	TRBJ1-1
CASSQVSGSNQPQHF	TGTGCCAGCAGCCAAGTCTCCGGTAGCAATCAGCCCCAGCATTTT	TRBV3-1	many	.	TRBJ1-5